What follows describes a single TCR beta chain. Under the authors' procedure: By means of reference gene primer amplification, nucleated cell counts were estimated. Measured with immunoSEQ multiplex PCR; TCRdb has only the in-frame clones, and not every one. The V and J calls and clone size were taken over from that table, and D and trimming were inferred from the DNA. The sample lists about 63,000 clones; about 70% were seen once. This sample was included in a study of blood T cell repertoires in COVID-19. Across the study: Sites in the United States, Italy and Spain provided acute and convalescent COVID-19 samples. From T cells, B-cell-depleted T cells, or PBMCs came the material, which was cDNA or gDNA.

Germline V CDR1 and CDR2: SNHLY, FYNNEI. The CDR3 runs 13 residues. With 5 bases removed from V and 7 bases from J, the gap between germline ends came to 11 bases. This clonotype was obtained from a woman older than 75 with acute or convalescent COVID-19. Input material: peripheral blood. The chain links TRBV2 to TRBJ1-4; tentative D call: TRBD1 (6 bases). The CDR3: CASSSDSGEKLFF. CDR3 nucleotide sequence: TGTGCCAGCAGTTCGGACAGTGGTGAAAAACTGTTTTTT.